Presented here are 10 T cell receptor beta chains from one specimen sequenced in a study of cytomegalovirus exposure and HLA in healthy donors. Amplification used 60 Vbeta primers and 13 Jbeta primers. Measured with immunoSEQ multiplex PCR; TCRdb has only the in-frame clones, and not every one. This sample has 75,000 to 90,000 clones, with less than 80% found just once. The sample was PBMCs. The receptor set was obtained from a middle-aged woman in good health and CMV-seropositive.

The sample holds a few counts of this clone. The rearrangement uses TRBV27 and TRBJ2-1; weak D call: TRBD1 (6 bases). This CDR3 spans 13 amino acids. V shed 6 bases and J shed 8 bases, with 14 bases lying between them. The germline V gene encodes CDR1 MNHEY and CDR2 SMNVEV (reference sequence). CDR3 DNA: TGTGCCAGCAGGCTACAGGGCGGCTATGAGCAGTTCTTC. It is translated as CASRLQGGYEQFF.

The chain uses TRBV27 and TRBJ2-3; 7 bases match TRBD2. The germline V gene encodes CDR1 MNHEY and CDR2 SMNVEV (reference sequence). Trimming removed 6 bases from V and 4 bases from J; junction bases left unmatched: 16. The CDR3 is made up of 17 amino acids. The CDR3 region has the DNA TGTGCCAGCAGCCGCATTGTGGGGGGGGAAATGGCAGATACGCAGTATTTT. As protein: CASSRIVGGEMADTQYF.

The chain combines TRBV27 with TRBJ2-7; 7 bases are a match to TRBD2. The CDR3 has 13 residues. The J segment lost 2 bases and the V segment lost 6 bases, leaving 4 bases of the junction unmatched. The germline gives CDR1 MNHEY, CDR2 SMNVEV (reference sequence). CDR3 nucleotide sequence: TGTGCCAGCAGACTCGGACTAGCCTACGAGCAGTACTTC. Its translation: CASRLGLAYEQYF.

The chain combines TRBV7-2 with TRBJ2-1; TRBD2 matches 12 bases. The CDR3 extends over 18 amino acids. Unmatched junction bases numbered 8, after V lost 4 bases and J lost 1 base. CDR1 is SGHTA, CDR2 FQGNSA, per germline. This CDR3 reads CASSSPSGRGRSYNEQFF. CDR3 nucleotides: TGTGCCAGCAGCTCCCCTAGCGGGAGGGGTAGGTCCTACAATGAGCAGTTCTTC.

The chain recombines TRBV10-1 with TRBJ1-2, with a possible D match to TRBD1 (5 bases). Germline-derived CDR1 and CDR2 are WNHNN and SYGVQD (reference sequence). V shed 3 bases and J shed 4 bases, with 15 bases lying between them. The CDR3 spans 15 residues. The CDR3 protein is CASSESRTLTYGYTF. CDR3 bases: TGCGCCAGCAGTGAATCCCGGACATTGACCTATGGCTACACCTTC.

This clone is categorized as medium-sized. This rearrangement joins TRBV28 to TRBJ2-2; TRBD2 agrees at 7 bases. CDR1 and CDR2 (germline): MDHEN, SYDVKM. Trimming took 3 bases from V and 6 from J; bases not matched to a gene: 4. This CDR3 contains 14 residues. The CDR3 spells CASSFTSASGELFF. The CDR3 DNA sequence: TGTGCCAGCAGTTTTACTAGCGCATCCGGGGAGCTGTTTTTT.

The count of this clone is one. CDR3 amino acids: CASSKVEGCKGWGYNEQFF. CDR3 DNA sequence: TGTGCCAGCAGCAAAGTCGAGGGTTGCAAGGGATGGGGCTACAATGAGCAGTTCTTC. The chain combines TRBV21-1 with TRBJ2-1; TRBD2, as called in the table, went unchecked against the DNA. TRBV21-1 is marked as a pseudogene. CDR3 size: 19 residues.

The gene calls are TRBV4-1 and TRBJ2-3, with D perhaps matching TRBD2 (6 bases). Between the trimmed V and J ends, which lost 1 base and 6 bases, there was a span of 11 bases. This CDR3 has 14 amino acids. Germline V gene sequence: CDR1 MGHRA, CDR2 YSYEKL. The CDR3 protein is CASSQGGTWDTQYF. As DNA, the CDR3 is TGCGCCAGCAGCCAAGGCGGGACTTGGGATACGCAGTATTTT.

The CDR3 DNA reads as TGTGCCAGCAGCTACAGGGGGACTACCCCTCACGGTGAGCAGTTCTTC. This gives the protein CASSYRGTTPHGEQFF. This rearrangement joins TRBV6-6 to TRBJ2-1; tentatively, D is TRBD1 (8 bases). V lost 6 bases and J 9 bases, leaving 24 bases between the germline ends. Germline V gene lookup returns CDR1 MNHNY and CDR2 SVGAGI (reference sequence). This CDR3 comprises 16 residues.

Only a few counts were recorded for this clone. The genes are TRBV19 and TRBJ2-1, with TRBD2 matching 7 bases. Germline V gene lookup returns CDR1 LNHDA and CDR2 SQIVND (reference sequence). CDR3 length: 17 residues. The V and J ends lost 6 bases and 6 bases, in that order; junction bases with no gene match: 17. CDR3 residues: CASSPSAGAGSGNEQFF. The CDR3 nucleotides read TGTGCCAGTAGCCCGTCGGCGGGAGCTGGTAGCGGCAATGAGCAGTTCTTC. The complete variable domain, with remaining parts taken from reference TRBV19 and TRBJ2-1, reads DGGITQSPKYLFRKEGQNVTLSCEQNLNHDAMYWYRQDPGQGLRLIYYSQIVNDFQKGDIAEGYSVSREKKESFPLTVTSAQKNPTAFYLCASSPSAGAGSGNEQFFGPGTRLTVL.